This T cell receptor (beta chain) comes out of a study of CD8+ T cells in alopecia areata. Study-level findings and limits: Higher clonality was seen in lesional scalp than in normal scalp, especially in alopecia totalis/universalis.

This clone showed up just a few times. What it binds is not known. Treatment reported: oral pan-JAK inhibitor, 5-10 mg twice daily. The length of the CDR3 is 13 residues. The V gene lost 0 bases and the J gene lost 4 bases, with 1 base spanning the gap. Germline CDR1 reads MNHNY; CDR2 reads SVGAGI (reference sequence). Extracted RNA was reverse transcribed, and the resulting cDNA served as sequencing template. TCRdb's copy holds only in-frame clones and misses some; the assay was immunoSEQ multiplex PCR. The profile shows under 350,000 clones, 58% of them singletons. The material sequenced was CD4+ T cells sorted from blood, taken at week 24, from a patient treated with tofacitinib. The TCR sequence derives from a human donor with alopecia areata. V usage is TRBV6-6 and J usage is TRBJ2-6; D call uncertain. The CDR3 region is CASSYSGANVLTF. CDR3 nucleotides: TGTGCCAGCAGTTACTCCGGGGCCAACGTCCTGACTTTC.